The clone carrying this T cell receptor beta chain was found a few times. The CDR3 length is 14 residues. The ends lost 6 bases at V and 4 bases at J; junction bases unmatched: 6. Per germline, CDR1 PRHDT and CDR2 FYEKMQ (reference sequence). An oligonucleotide containing a UMI was ligated to the 3' end of TCR cDNA. Cells were not sorted; total RNA input targeted about 1 to 1000 ng. This entry is derived from a study of naive and memory T cell subsets. Amplification of ligated cDNA took four PCR rounds with SP2 and nested alpha and beta constant primers. Alpha and beta constant region primers primed reverse transcription for blood and skin samples. TCRdb passed the 5' RACE reads through MiXCR, listing each CDR3 protein once. The table records about 62,000 distinct CDR3 sequences, approximately 8.5% of them present only once.

The TCR sequence derives from a female donor in good health. This rearrangement joins TRBV13 to TRBJ2-7, with TRBD2 matching over 10 bases. The CDR3, as DNA: TGTGCCAGCAGACCTAGCGGGAGAGAGTACGAGCAGTACTTC. This encodes CASRPSGREYEQYF.